This T cell receptor (beta chain) was documented in a study of vaccination and CD4 T cells after COVID-19. Findings of the study overall: Among reactive clones from convalescent patients, a median 86.3% appeared only post-vaccination. From roughly 21 to 40, the median of SARS-CoV-2-reactive clonotypes rose without reaching significance.

Concerning this clonotype itself: Antigen: not known.

Germline lookup yields CDR1 SNHLY and CDR2 FYNNEI. Losses at the gene ends were 6 bases for V and 2 bases for J; bases not matched to a gene: 8. The CDR3 consists of 15 residues. Once obtained from cultured CD4+ T cells, the DNA was sequenced using the Oncomine TCR Beta short-read assay. The authors extracted genomic DNA from cultured CD4+ T cells. TCRdb called the PCR reads again in MiXCR, with one record for every CDR3 protein. The sample holds around 14,000 distinct CDR3 sequences, roughly 54% seen once. Documented treatment: approximately 9-day PBMC culture with coronavirus spike peptide pools or control peptides (ViraFEST assay). The authors cultured two million PBMCs per well with around 10 IU/ml IL-2 and 8.5 to 10 ug/ml peptide pools.

The chain is built from TRBV2 and TRBJ2-5; 8 nucleotides agree with TRBD2. This TCR derives from a human donor who had recovered from COVID-19. This specimen was CD4+ T cells from blood, cultured in vitro, taken before SARS-CoV-2 vaccination. The CDR3 DNA is TGTGCCAGCAGGATGGCGGGGGGCGGACAAGAGACCCAGTACTTC. Protein: CASRMAGGGQETQYF.